This entry lists 25 T cell receptor beta chains sequenced from one sample in a study of shared clonotypes between healthy human individuals. Terminally differentiated effector memory CD45RA+ cells were left out of the naive CD8 fraction, which was CD45RO-negative and positively selected for CCR7. The assay was immunoSEQ multiplex PCR, and TCRdb's table has in-frame clones only and misses some. The sample holds about 2 million clones; approximately 94% are singletons and the top ten take around 1.1%. Specimen: naive CD8+ T cells sorted from blood. These TCRs come from a man younger than 35 in good health.

The J gene is TRBJ2-7, the V gene TRBV7-2, with 10 bases identical to TRBD2. The CDR3 consists of 16 residues. Looked up from germline, CDR1 is SGHTA and CDR2 is FQGNSA. J gave up 0 bases and V 5 bases, and 7 bases lay outside the gene matches. The CDR3 coding sequence is TGTGCCAGCAGCCGGGGACTAGCGAAAAGCTCCTACGAGCAGTACTTC. Translation: CASSRGLAKSSYEQYF.

The rearrangement joins TRBV28 to TRBJ2-1; a weak D match, TRBD2 (5 bases). CDR1 is MDHEN, CDR2 SYDVKM, per germline. Trimming removed 3 bases at V and 6 bases at J, with 15 bases between. CDR3 length: 15 residues. The CDR3 nucleotides are TGTGCCAGCAGTTTTATGGGAGTGGGTTTCAATGAGCAGTTCTTC. Amino acid sequence: CASSFMGVGFNEQFF.

V usage is TRBV19 and J usage is TRBJ1-1, with 8 positions matching TRBD1. Germline-derived CDR1 and CDR2 are LNHDA and SQIVND (reference sequence). The trim removed 0 bases at V and 0 bases at J, leaving 6 bases unmatched. The CDR3 runs 17 residues. The CDR3 here is CASSIDTAGGMNTEAFF. CDR3 DNA sequence: TGTGCCAGTAGTATAGATACGGCAGGGGGCATGAACACTGAAGCTTTCTTT.

The chain recombines TRBV5-5 with TRBJ1-4; D possibly corresponds to TRBD1 (6 bases). CDR1 and CDR2 (germline): SGHKS, YYEKEE (reference sequence). CDR3 length: 16 amino acids. V shed 6 bases and J shed 7 bases, with 22 bases lying between them. The CDR3 nucleotides read TGTGCCAGCACCATGACTTGGGGGCGAGTACGTGAAAAACTGTTTTTT. Protein: CASTMTWGRVREKLFF.

With regard to this clone: Other DNA sequences of this sample code for an identical CDR3. This chain joins TRBV4-3 and TRBJ2-1; 9 bases line up with TRBD2. Germline assignment: CDR1 LGHNA and CDR2 YSLEER. The ends lost 3 bases at V and 2 bases at J; junction bases unmatched: 5. The CDR3 runs to 16 residues. The CDR3 sequence is CASSQALAGAYNEQFF. The CDR3 DNA is TGCGCCAGCAGCCAGGCCTTAGCGGGGGCCTACAATGAGCAGTTCTTC.

The chain couples TRBV29-1 to TRBJ1-1, with 8 bases that match TRBD1. V shed 4 bases and J 2 bases; nucleotides not matched to a gene: 3. Germline loops: CDR1 SQVTM, CDR2 ANQGSEA. There are 13 residues in the CDR3. CDR3 residues: CSVVPGGNTEAFF. The CDR3 DNA is TGCAGCGTTGTCCCAGGGGGCAACACTGAAGCTTTCTTT.

This chain uses TRBV7-9 with TRBJ2-3, with D possibly being TRBD1 (5 bases). Looked up from germline, CDR1 is SEHNR and CDR2 is FQNEAQ (reference sequence). Trimming pared 8 bases from V and 6 bases from J, leaving 15 bases between. CDR3 length: 13 residues. The CDR3 DNA reads TGTGCCAGCGAAAAGACAGACCCCGATACGCAGTATTTT. Its translation is CASEKTDPDTQYF.

This sequence joins TRBV5-5 and TRBJ2-1; no definite D call. The CDR3 contains 12 residues. Germline loops: CDR1 SGHKS, CDR2 YYEKEE (reference sequence). Trimming took off 3 bases at V and 9 bases at J, with 10 bases between the two ends. DNA of the CDR3: TGTGCCAGCAGCTATCTGTTGGGTGAGCAGTTCTTC. Residues: CASSYLLGEQFF.

V usage is TRBV5-6 and J usage is TRBJ2-2, with D tentatively TRBD1 or TRBD2 (5 bases each). Germline V gene sequence: CDR1 SGHDT, CDR2 YYEEEE. V dropped 4 bases and J dropped 2 bases, with 12 bases sitting between them. This CDR3 spans 15 amino acids. The CDR3 loop reads CASSGGDTNTGELFF. CDR3 nucleotides: TGTGCCAGCAGCGGGGGTGACACCAACACCGGGGAGCTGTTTTTT.

V is TRBV29-1 and J is TRBJ1-1; D possibly corresponds to TRBD1 (6 bases). Between the trimmed V and J ends, which lost 0 bases and 8 bases, there was a span of 7 bases. The CDR3 runs 11 residues. CDR1 and CDR2 (germline): SQVTM, ANQGSEA. The CDR3: CSVEETGEAFF. CDR3 bases: TGCAGCGTTGAAGAGACAGGCGAAGCTTTCTTT.

In this sample, this clone turned up once. The V and J genes are TRBV27 and TRBJ2-7; D gene unclear. The CDR3 consists of 11 residues. Germline V lookup: CDR1 MNHEY, CDR2 SMNVEV (reference sequence). Trimming removed 5 bases from V and 2 bases from J, with 4 bases in between. CDR3 sequence reads: CASSITYEQYF. The DNA for the CDR3 is TGTGCCAGCAGTATCACCTACGAGCAGTACTTC.

For the CDR3, the DNA is TGTGCCAGCAGCAATTCGGTACGGCCCCAAGAGACCCAGTACTTC. Its protein product is CASSNSVRPQETQYF. This chain links TRBV11-2 with TRBJ2-5; D gene ambiguous. The CDR3 is 15 amino acids. Germline V gene data show CDR1 as SGHAT and CDR2 as FQNNGV. Trimming took off 5 bases at V and 1 base at J, with 14 bases between the two ends.

The V and J genes are TRBV6-5 and TRBJ1-6; 7 nucleotides agree with TRBD1. Germline V lookup: CDR1 MNHEY, CDR2 SVGAGI. The CDR3 runs to 14 residues. V trimming: 2 bases; J trimming: 9 bases; junction bases outside the gene matches: 4. This CDR3 is CASSYGTDFSPLHF. The DNA for the CDR3 is TGTGCCAGCAGTTACGGGACAGACTTTTCACCCCTCCACTTT.

The chain joins TRBV10-2 to TRBJ1-1, with no clear D. V was clipped by 5 bases and J by 5 bases, with 12 bases between them. Per germline, CDR1 WSHSY and CDR2 SAAADI. There are 13 residues in the CDR3. Here the CDR3 reads CASSSTAWTEAFF. CDR3 coding DNA: TGCGCCAGCAGTTCCACTGCTTGGACTGAAGCTTTCTTT.

The CDR3 loop reads CASNHMWGNTEAFF. CDR3 nucleotide sequence: TGTGCCAGCAACCACATGTGGGGGAACACTGAAGCTTTCTTT. The chain carries TRBV11-2 and TRBJ1-1, with D unresolved. Germline V lookup: CDR1 SGHAT, CDR2 FQNNGV. This CDR3 has 14 residues. The ends were cut back, 7 bases at V and 1 base at J, with 13 bases in the middle.

The genes are TRBV6-1 and TRBJ2-3, with TRBD1 matching 7 bases. From germline, CDR1 is MNHNS and CDR2 SASEGT. V shed 2 bases, J shed 0 bases, and the junction held 11 bases outside the gene matches. This CDR3 has 18 amino acids. The CDR3 loop reads CASSETSGGYTSTDTQYF. CDR3 bases: TGTGCCAGCAGTGAAACGTCAGGGGGTTATACTAGCACAGATACGCAGTATTTT.

A note on this clone: Other DNA sequences from this sample encode an identical CDR3 as well. The J gene is TRBJ2-2, the V gene TRBV5-6; D not resolved. CDR3 length equals 13 residues. Trimming pared 2 bases from V and 5 bases from J, leaving 7 bases between. Germline V gene sequence: CDR1 SGHDT, CDR2 YYEEEE. The CDR3: CASSFGSTGELFF. For the CDR3, the DNA is TGTGCCAGCAGCTTTGGGTCAACCGGGGAGCTGTTTTTT.

Notes on this clone: Other DNA sequences in this specimen translate into the identical CDR3. This rearrangement joins TRBV27 to TRBJ2-5, with no clear D. The V gene's germline CDR1 is MNHEY and CDR2 SMNVEV (reference sequence). This CDR3 contains 12 residues. Trimming left V 3 bases short and J 4 bases short, with 6 bases between. CDR3 residues: CASSLVGETQYF. Written as DNA, the CDR3 is TGTGCCAGCAGTTTGGTAGGAGAGACCCAGTACTTC.

V usage is TRBV4-1 and J usage is TRBJ2-1; a possible D gene is TRBD2 (6 bases). V was shortened by 5 bases and J by 7 bases, with 15 bases between the two germline ends. This CDR3 is 14 amino acids long. CDR1 is MGHRA, CDR2 YSYEKL, per germline. The CDR3 here is CASSTRDDWNEQFF. The CDR3 nucleotides read TGCGCCAGCAGCACGCGGGACGACTGGAATGAGCAGTTCTTC.

The V and J genes are TRBV27 and TRBJ2-7, with 10 bases fitting TRBD1. The CDR3 is 14 amino acids. The germline gives CDR1 MNHEY, CDR2 SMNVEV (reference sequence). V dropped 5 bases and J dropped 5; count of bases not matched to a gene: 6. CDR3 region: CASSPGQGVHEQYF. The CDR3 region has the DNA TGTGCCAGCAGTCCCGGACAGGGGGTCCACGAGCAGTACTTC.

Comment on this clone: Within the sample, other DNA sequences also encode this same CDR3. CDR3 in DNA: TGTGCCAGCAGTGAAGCGGGCAGGGGATATGGCTACACCTTC. Its protein product is CASSEAGRGYGYTF. The V call is TRBV6-1, the J call TRBJ1-2, with a tentative D call TRBD1 (6 bases). With 0 bases removed from V and 5 bases from J, the gap between germline ends came to 10 bases. Germline CDR1 and CDR2: MNHNS and SASEGT. This CDR3 is built from 14 residues.

This clone was observed a single time. Other DNA variants within this sample encode the same CDR3. The chain has TRBV5-1 and TRBJ2-7; no firm D call. The germline V and J ends were trimmed by 0 bases and 4 bases, with 8 bases remaining between them. The CDR3 covers 13 residues. Germline values: CDR1 SGHRS, CDR2 YFSETQ. The CDR3 region is CASSLVTGYEQYF. In DNA form, the CDR3 reads TGCGCCAGCAGCTTGGTGACGGGTTACGAGCAGTACTTC. Full variable domain (rest looked up from reference TRBV5-1 and TRBJ2-7): KAGVTQTPRYLIKTRGQQVTLSCSPISGHRSVSWYQQTPGQGLQFLFEYFSETQRNKGNFPGRFSGRQFSNSRSEMNVSTLELGDSALYLCASSLVTGYEQYFGPGTRLTVT.

About this clone: Germline and junction disagree at one end, which may indicate a read error. This rearrangement joins TRBV5-6 to TRBJ1-2; D ambiguous. The CDR3 is 13 residues long. Germline V gives CDR1 SGHDT, CDR2 YYEEEE. Here the CDR3 reads CASTPASRYRYTF. DNA of the CDR3: TGTGCCAGCACCCCCGCGTCACGCTATCGCTACACCTTC.

As to this clone: Different DNA sequences within this sample yield the same CDR3. J is TRBJ2-7 and V is TRBV19; the D gene is possibly TRBD2 (6 bases). The CDR3 extends over 13 amino acids. The germline V gene encodes CDR1 LNHDA and CDR2 SQIVND (reference sequence). Trimming left V 5 bases short and J 3 bases short, with 11 bases between. CDR3 nucleotides: TGTGCCAGTAGTCCGGGACTTCTCTACGAGCAGTACTTC. It yields the protein CASSPGLLYEQYF.

With regard to this clone: Other DNA sequences in the sample encode the same CDR3. V usage is TRBV11-2 and J usage is TRBJ2-1, with 7 positions matching TRBD2. V shed 0 bases, J shed 0 bases, and the junction held 2 bases outside the gene matches. The CDR3 is made up of 16 amino acids. Germline CDR1 reads SGHAT; CDR2 reads FQNNGV. This chain's CDR3 is CASSLEGGSSYNEQFF. The CDR3 DNA is TGTGCCAGCAGCTTAGAGGGGGGGAGCTCCTACAATGAGCAGTTCTTC.